These T cell receptor beta chains were read from a single sample in a study of blood T cell repertoires in COVID-19. Profiled with immunoSEQ multiplex PCR; TCRdb holds only in-frame clones, not every one. The profile shows about 34,000 clones, about 87% of them singletons. Sequenced input: peripheral blood. The receptors here all came from a man aged 60 to 75 with active COVID-19. Each CDR3 is given with its conserved first and last residue. The D gene is left open where the match is weak. Expanded clones are given a class, and other clones once, few, many or no size at all.

abundance: few
j_gene: TRBJ2-1
v_gene: TRBV4-2
d_gene: TRBD2
CDR3aa: CASSQDLLAGGRIEQFF
CDR3nt: TGTGCCAGCAGCCAAGACCTACTAGCGGGAGGGAGGATTGAGCAGTTCTTC

abundance: -
j_gene: TRBJ1-1
v_gene: TRBV3-1/TRBV3-2
d_gene: -
CDR3aa: CASTQGRNTEAFF
CDR3nt: TGTGCCAGCACCCAGGGCAGGAACACTGAAGCTTTCTTT

abundance: -
j_gene: TRBJ2-3
v_gene: TRBV4-2
d_gene: TRBD2
CDR3aa: CASAETGGNTDTQYF
CDR3nt: TGTGCCAGCGCGGAAACGGGAGGGAACACAGATACGCAGTATTTT

abundance: -
j_gene: TRBJ2-4
v_gene: TRBV9
d_gene: TRBD1
CDR3aa: CASSARDSIAKNIQYF
CDR3nt: TGTGCCAGCAGCGCACGGGACAGCATAGCCAAAAACATTCAGTACTTC

abundance: -
j_gene: TRBJ2-5
v_gene: TRBV9
d_gene: TRBD2
CDR3aa: CASSVRGVRETQYF
CDR3nt: TGTGCCAGCAGCGTACGGGGGGTGCGAGAGACCCAGTACTTC

abundance: -
j_gene: TRBJ1-5
v_gene: TRBV24-1
d_gene: -
CDR3aa: CATSFGGSNQPQHF
CDR3nt: TGTGCCACCAGTTTCGGGGGTAGCAATCAGCCCCAGCATTTT

abundance: -
j_gene: TRBJ2-5
v_gene: TRBV11-3
d_gene: -
CDR3aa: CASSLAEQETQYF
CDR3nt: TGTGCCAGCAGCTTAGCCGAGCAAGAGACCCAGTACTTC

abundance: -
j_gene: TRBJ1-1
v_gene: TRBV27
d_gene: -
CDR3aa: CASSFSSMNTEAFF
CDR3nt: TGTGCCAGCAGTTTTAGTTCTATGAACACTGAAGCTTTCTTT

abundance: -
j_gene: TRBJ2-1
v_gene: TRBV5-6
d_gene: -
CDR3aa: CASSLSRVYNEQFF
CDR3nt: TGTGCCAGCAGCTTGTCCAGGGTCTACAATGAGCAGTTCTTC

abundance: -
j_gene: TRBJ2-7
v_gene: TRBV5-1
d_gene: TRBD1
CDR3aa: CASSLTTGGAEQYF
CDR3nt: TGCGCCAGCAGCTTGACGACAGGGGGCGCCGAGCAGTACTTC

abundance: -
j_gene: TRBJ1-5
v_gene: TRBV28
d_gene: -
CDR3aa: CASSSRDPRGHF
CDR3nt: TGTGCCAGCAGTTCGCGGGACCCAAGGGGTCATTTT